What follows are 11 T cell receptor beta chains derived from one specimen sequenced in a study of shared clonotypes between healthy human individuals. The repertoire was sequenced with immunoSEQ multiplex PCR; TCRdb's copy has only in-frame clones and lacks some. This sample has roughly 100,000 clones, with just over 65% found just once. Sequencing was carried out using memory CD8+ T cells sorted from blood. The sample's subset: CD45RO+ cells pooled with CCR7-negative TemRA cells. These TCRs come from a woman under 40 in good health.

The rearrangement joins TRBV19 to TRBJ2-2; 9 bases are shared with TRBD2. CDR1 LNHDA and CDR2 SQIVND come from the germline V gene (reference sequence). This CDR3 spans 15 amino acids. Trimming removed 5 bases from V and 6 bases from J; junction bases left unmatched: 7. This chain's CDR3 is CASSDSGSGAGELFF. As DNA, the CDR3 is TGTGCCAGTAGTGATAGCGGGAGTGGCGCCGGGGAGCTGTTTTTT.

The DNA for the CDR3 is TGTGCCAGCAGCGTAGCTAGCGGGGCCTACAATGAGCAGTTCTTC. It yields the protein CASSVASGAYNEQFF. The rearrangement joins TRBV9 to TRBJ2-1; 9 bases map to TRBD2. This CDR3 contains 15 residues. J gave up 2 bases and V 0 bases, and 0 bases lay outside the gene matches. Per germline, CDR1 SGDLS and CDR2 YYNGEE.

This clone was seen ten or more times. The chain employs TRBV27 and TRBJ2-1, with TRBD2 identical over 14 bases. V lost 3 bases, J lost 5 bases, and 6 bases stayed unmatched. Germline CDR1 MNHEY, CDR2 SMNVEV (reference sequence). The CDR3 totals 17 residues. The CDR3 region has the DNA TGTGCCAGCAGTTTTGGGACTAGCGGGAGTGGGGACAATGAGCAGTTCTTC. Protein: CASSFGTSGSGDNEQFF.

The chain carries TRBV4-3 and TRBJ1-2, with D possibly TRBD1 on 5 matching bases. Between the trimmed V and J ends, which lost 2 bases and 5 bases, there was a span of 15 bases. CDR1 and CDR2 (germline): LGHNA, YSLEER. This CDR3 contains 15 residues. The CDR3 DNA sequence: TGCGCCAGCAGCCAACTCGATGTCGGGACTTATGGCTACACCTTC. Amino acids: CASSQLDVGTYGYTF.

The chain joins TRBV5-1 to TRBJ2-2; TRBD1 matches 8 bases. The junction had 7 bases not matched to a gene; V was cut back by 4 bases and J by 8 bases. CDR1 and CDR2 (germline): SGHRS, YFSETQ. The CDR3 sequence is 14 residues long. The CDR3 DNA reads TGCGCCAGCAGCAAGGACAGGGTCAGGGGGGAGCTGTTTTTT. Translation: CASSKDRVRGELFF.

The CDR3: CASSIWLAGVLDEQFF. The CDR3 bases are TGTGCCAGTAGTATCTGGCTAGCGGGAGTGTTGGATGAGCAGTTCTTC. The gene calls are TRBV19 and TRBJ2-1; 10 bases agree with TRBD2. Trimming cost V 3 bases and J 8 bases; bases outside gene matches: 10. The germline V gene has CDR1 LNHDA and CDR2 SQIVND (reference sequence). This CDR3 has 16 residues.

CDR3 protein: CASSFQGDNTEAFF. DNA of the CDR3: TGCGCCAGCAGCTTCCAGGGGGATAACACTGAAGCTTTCTTT. The V gene is TRBV5-1, the J gene TRBJ1-1; 7 nucleotides agree with TRBD1. Trimming cost V 2 bases and J 2 bases; bases outside gene matches: 3. The germline V gene has CDR1 SGHRS and CDR2 YFSETQ. The CDR3 has 14 amino acids.

The genes are TRBV25-1 and TRBJ2-5; 7 bases match TRBD2. The J call is in doubt because the DNA end fits TRBJ2-7 better. Germline V CDR1 and CDR2: MGHDK, SYGVNS. The CDR3 spans 13 residues. The CDR3 loop is CASRDGGGGEQYF. The DNA for the CDR3 is TGTGCCAGCAGGGATGGGGGGGGAGGCGAGCAGTACTTC.

V is TRBV25-1 and J is TRBJ2-1, with D possibly being TRBD1 (5 bases). CDR1 is MGHDK and CDR2 is SYGVNS in the germline V gene. Trimming cost V 8 bases and J 10 bases, with 18 bases left between them. The CDR3 has 13 amino acids. CDR3 nucleotide sequence: TGTGCCAGCCAGGGTTTGAGTACCCCCGAGCAGTTCTTC. Translated: CASQGLSTPEQFF.

The rearrangement links TRBV29-1 to TRBJ2-3, with TRBD1 as a possible D gene (5 bases). V was pared by 5 bases and J by 2 bases, with 11 bases between. Germline values: CDR1 SQVTM, CDR2 ANQGSEA. The CDR3 sequence is 13 residues long. CDR3 protein: CSVTDTYTDTQYF. CDR3 coding DNA: TGCAGCGTTACGGACACATACACAGATACGCAGTATTTT.

The chain links TRBV2 to TRBJ1-4; a possible D gene is TRBD1 (5 bases). Trimming left V 6 bases short and J 0 bases short, with 11 bases between. Germline CDR1 is SNHLY and CDR2 is FYNNEI. The CDR3 is 15 residues long. The CDR3: CASRGTAATNEKLFF. The CDR3 region has the DNA TGTGCCAGCAGGGGGACGGCTGCAACTAATGAAAAACTGTTTTTT.